This TCR beta chain emerged from a study of control samples from healthy donors and cancer patients (dated by TCRdb to the early 2020s). Library prep was done by the immunoSEQ multiplex PCR assay. In TCRdb, the immuneACCESS table is reduced to in-frame sequences with V and J assigned. These tables do not hold every clone; where another copy was compared, an unresolved V gene accounts for under half, and the others remain unexplained. This sample is represented by hundreds of thousands of clones; about four fifths of them were singletons. The ten largest make up roughly 15% of the sample. CDR1 and CDR2, looked up from the germline V gene (reference sequence), are LGHDT and YNNKEL. From its cysteine to its phenylalanine, the CDR3 spans 14 amino acids. This entry keeps only the CDR3 DNA: 42 bases, framed from base 1. V is reduced by 0 bases and J by 4 bases, leaving a spacing of 9 bases between them.

In regard to this clone: Its antigen has not been determined. One base away there is no much larger clone; base qualities are not given.

The specimen was PBMCs. The chain couples TRBV3-1 (or the pseudogene TRBV3-2) to TRBJ1-2, with the D gene uncertain. The sequence was obtained from a woman aged 60-75 years with lung cancer. The DNA reads TGTGCCAGCAGCCAAGATCCAGCCAGCTATGGCTACACCTTC. This codes for CASSQDPASYGYTF.